Given below is one T cell receptor (beta chain) in context. Source study methods: Reference gene primers were amplified, and this amplification served to estimate nucleated cell counts. This table comes from immunoSEQ multiplex PCR, and its TCRdb copy is limited to in-frame clones, with some not included. The V and J calls and the clone size are those of that table, but D and trimming were determined from the DNA. Altogether under 130,000 clones are present, over 75% being singletons, with the ten largest covering around 4.5%. The source of the sample is a study of blood T cell repertoires in COVID-19. Study as a whole: COVID-19 samples, acute and convalescent, were from the United States, Italy and Spain.

Germline V gives CDR1 MDHEN, CDR2 SYDVKM. V shed 6 bases and J shed 1 base, with 10 bases lying between them. The CDR3 is 14 amino acids. Sequencing input: peripheral blood. The chain is built from TRBV28 and TRBJ1-3, with a weak D call TRBD1 (5 bases). The origin of this receptor is a man aged 45-60 years with acute or convalescent COVID-19. This CDR3 is CASRDQGSGNTIYF. The CDR3 DNA sequence: TGTGCCAGCAGAGATCAGGGTTCTGGAAACACCATATATTTT.